Here is one TCR beta chain with its context. How the authors handled the data: Reference gene primers were amplified, and this amplification served to estimate nucleated cell counts. Some clones are missing from TCRdb's copy, which holds only in-frame ones; the method was immunoSEQ multiplex PCR. The V and J calls and clone size come from that table; D and trimming were worked out from the DNA. The sample carries some 300,000 clones, around 84% recorded once. The data stem from a study of blood T cell repertoires in COVID-19. Overall study: The United States, Italy and Spain were the sources of the acute and convalescent COVID-19 samples. T cells, B-cell-depleted T cells, or PBMCs supplied cDNA or gDNA.

The specimen was peripheral blood. The source is a man aged 65 to 79 with acute or convalescent COVID-19.

This chain's CDR3 is CASSYFVGQGPYEQYF. DNA for the CDR3: TGTGCCAGCAGTTACTTTGTTGGACAGGGGCCCTACGAGCAGTACTTC. The chain couples TRBV28 to TRBJ2-7, with 9 positions matching TRBD1. J was trimmed by 2 bases and V by 4 bases; bases with no gene match: 9. The CDR3 sequence is 16 residues long. Germline CDR1 is MDHEN and CDR2 is SYDVKM.